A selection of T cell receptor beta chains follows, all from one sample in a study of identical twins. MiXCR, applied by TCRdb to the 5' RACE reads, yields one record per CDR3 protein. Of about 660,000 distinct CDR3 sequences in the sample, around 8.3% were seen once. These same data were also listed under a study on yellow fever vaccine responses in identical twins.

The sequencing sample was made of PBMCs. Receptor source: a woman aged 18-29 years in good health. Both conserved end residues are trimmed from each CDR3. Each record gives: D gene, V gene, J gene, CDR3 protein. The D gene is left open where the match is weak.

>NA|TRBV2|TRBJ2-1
ASSDVSKPNNEQF
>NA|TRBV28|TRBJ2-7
ASSYTVTYEQY
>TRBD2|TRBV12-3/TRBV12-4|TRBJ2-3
ASTPPGEGGPGNTQY
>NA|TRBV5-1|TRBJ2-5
ASREQETQY
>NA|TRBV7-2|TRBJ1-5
ASSLDRTPQPQH
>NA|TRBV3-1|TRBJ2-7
ASSQLRDLYEQY
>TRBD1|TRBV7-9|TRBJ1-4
ASSPPGTGPEKLF
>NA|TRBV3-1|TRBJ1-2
ASSLPPANYGYT
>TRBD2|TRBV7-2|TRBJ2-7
ASSLTTSGAYEQY
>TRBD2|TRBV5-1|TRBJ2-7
ASSPRGRGADYYEQY
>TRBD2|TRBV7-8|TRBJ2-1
ASSLGSGGDEQF
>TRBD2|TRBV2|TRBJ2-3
ASREPGTSGRSTDTQY
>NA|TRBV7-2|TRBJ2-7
ASSLVGDGNSYEQY
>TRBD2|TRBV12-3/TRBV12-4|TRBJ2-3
ASSRTSGRPDTQY